The clone carrying this T cell receptor beta chain came up a few times. Its matching antigen is unknown. TCRdb recomputed calls from the 5' RACE reads with MiXCR, one row per CDR3 protein. Of more than 9,500 distinct CDR3 sequences listed, approximately 15% were seen once; the top ten hold approximately 57%. The source of the sample is a study of spatial heterogeneity in lung cancer. Looking at the study overall: Alpha-chain sequences were detected in numbers that were consistently lower than beta-chain sequences. Raw reads showed each unique TCR and UMI combination turning up more than ten times on average. Points from the study as a whole: Blood showed ubiquitous tumor TCRs more often at resection than at routine follow-up.

Noted time point: sample taken at primary tumor resection. Tumor, nontumor lung or frozen PBMC supplied whole RNA, sequenced without sorting. Sample: PBMCs, taken at surgery. This TCR came from a male donor with early-stage non-small cell lung cancer.

CDR3 in amino acids: CSAHRDISETQYF. CDR3 in DNA: TGCAGCGCCCACCGGGACATATCAGAGACCCAGTACTTC. V gene TRBV29-1 combines with J gene TRBJ2-5; tentatively, D is TRBD1 (6 bases). Germline CDR1 and CDR2: SQVTM and ANQGSEA. The CDR3 totals 13 residues. V lost 7 bases and J lost 4, with 16 bases in between.